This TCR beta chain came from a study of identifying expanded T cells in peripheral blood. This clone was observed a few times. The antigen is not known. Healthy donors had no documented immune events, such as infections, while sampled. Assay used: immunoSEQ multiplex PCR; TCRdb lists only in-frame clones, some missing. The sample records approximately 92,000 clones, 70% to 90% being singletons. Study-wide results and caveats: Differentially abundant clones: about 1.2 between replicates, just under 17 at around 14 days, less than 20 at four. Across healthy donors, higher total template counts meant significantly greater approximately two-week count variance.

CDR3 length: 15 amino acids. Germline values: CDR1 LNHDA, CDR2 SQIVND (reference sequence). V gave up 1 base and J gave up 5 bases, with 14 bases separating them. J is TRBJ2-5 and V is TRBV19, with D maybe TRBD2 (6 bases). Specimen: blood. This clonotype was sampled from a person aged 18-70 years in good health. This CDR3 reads CASSIGGEGHETQYF. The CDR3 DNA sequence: TGTGCCAGTAGTATAGGGGGGGAAGGGCACGAGACCCAGTACTTC.